The sample holds many counts of the clone carrying this TCR beta chain. Its antigen is unknown. This sample was taken from a study of human T cells and chemical hapten exposure. Study-wide results and limits: Controls formed significantly fewer large CDR3 similarity clusters than expanded TCRs did.

Stated time point: pre-sensitization, week 0. Stated treatment: therapeutic diphenylcyclopropenone sensitization with weekly scalp DPC. V was cut by 5 bases and J by 0 bases, with 15 bases left in between. Looked up from germline, CDR1 is SGHTA and CDR2 is FQGNSA. There are 16 residues in the CDR3. It was the library that attached unique molecular identifiers to individual cDNA molecules. TCRdb redid the calling of the RACE reads with MiXCR, one entry per CDR3 protein. The sample lists about 46,000 distinct CDR3 sequences; around 9.4% were seen once. The receptor was derived from a middle-aged woman with alopecia areata. Some clones in this sample may be carry-over from other donors' samples. Material: whole blood, obtained in connection with sensitization to the hapten diphenylcyclopropenone (DPC). The gene calls are TRBV7-2 and TRBJ2-3, with D unclear. This chain's CDR3 is CASSPVVRVSTDTQYF. The DNA for the CDR3 is TGTGCCAGCAGCCCTGTCGTTCGGGTAAGCACAGATACGCAGTATTTT.